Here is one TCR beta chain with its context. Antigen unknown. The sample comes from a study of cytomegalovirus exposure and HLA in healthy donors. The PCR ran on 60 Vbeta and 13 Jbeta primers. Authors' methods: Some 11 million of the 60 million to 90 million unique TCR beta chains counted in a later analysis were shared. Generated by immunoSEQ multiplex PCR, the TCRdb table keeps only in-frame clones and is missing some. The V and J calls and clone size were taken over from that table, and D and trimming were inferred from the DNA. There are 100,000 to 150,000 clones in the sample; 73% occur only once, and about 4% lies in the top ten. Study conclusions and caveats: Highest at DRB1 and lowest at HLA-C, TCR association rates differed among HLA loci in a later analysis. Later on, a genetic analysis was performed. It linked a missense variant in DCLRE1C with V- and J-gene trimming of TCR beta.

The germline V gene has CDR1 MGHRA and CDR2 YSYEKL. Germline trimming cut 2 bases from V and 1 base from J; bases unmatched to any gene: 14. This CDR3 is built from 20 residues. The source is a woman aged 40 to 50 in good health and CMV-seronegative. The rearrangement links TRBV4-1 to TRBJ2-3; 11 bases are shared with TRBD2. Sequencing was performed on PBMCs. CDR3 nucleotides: TGCGCCAGCAGCCAATCGAGACTAGCGGGATATCCTCTACGCACAGATACGCAGTATTTT. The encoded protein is CASSQSRLAGYPLRTDTQYF.